Listed here are 30 T cell receptor beta chains from one sample, sequenced in a study of T cells in Graves' hyperthyroidism and ophthalmopathy. It was RNA transcripts that yielded the amplified TCR beta CDR3 regions. In the first-round RT-PCR of the TCR CDR3, the HTBI primer set was used. One entry per CDR3 protein, called by TCRdb with MiXCR from the multiplex PCR reads. The sample lists 600,000 to 650,000 distinct CDR3 sequences, around 15% occurring once. The sequenced sample consisted of blood. These receptor sequences come from a woman between 25 and 40 years old with Graves' hyperthyroidism.

This clonotype has just a few counts. This sequence joins TRBV9 and TRBJ2-3; D possibly corresponds to TRBD2 (6 bases). V lost 2 bases and J lost 5, with 9 bases in between. The CDR3 sequence is 13 residues long. Germline-derived CDR1 and CDR2 are SGDLS and YYNGEE. The CDR3 reads CASSVYGGDTQYF. The CDR3 nucleotides read TGTGCCAGCAGCGTGTACGGGGGAGATACGCAGTATTTT.

The V gene is TRBV10-1, the J gene TRBJ1-1; D gene uncertain. The CDR3 runs to 14 residues. Germline V gene sequence: CDR1 WNHNN, CDR2 SYGVQD (reference sequence). V gave up 4 bases and J gave up 5 bases, with 14 bases separating them. CDR3 sequence: CASSGVEGGTEAFF. The CDR3, as DNA: TGCGCCAGCAGTGGGGTCGAGGGAGGGACTGAAGCTTTCTTT.

The chain is built from TRBV11-3 and TRBJ2-1, with a weak D call TRBD2 (6 bases). Germline values: CDR1 SGHNT, CDR2 YENEEA. Between the trimmed V and J ends, which lost 2 bases and 7 bases, there was a span of 9 bases. This CDR3 is built from 13 residues. The chain's CDR3 is CASSLTAGNEQFF. As DNA, the CDR3 is TGTGCCAGCAGCTTAACAGCGGGTAATGAGCAGTTCTTC.

J is TRBJ2-2 and V is TRBV29-1, with 8 nucleotides matching TRBD1. The CDR3 extends over 13 amino acids. Germline loops: CDR1 SQVTM, CDR2 ANQGSEA. V gave up 6 bases and J gave up 6 bases; unmatched junction bases: 6. The CDR3 DNA is TGCAGCGTCCGACAGGGGATCGCCGGGGAGCTGTTTTTT. It encodes CSVRQGIAGELFF.

This chain joins TRBV20-1 and TRBJ1-4; D not resolved. This CDR3 spans 13 amino acids. V was shortened by 3 bases and J by 0 bases, with 5 bases between the two germline ends. Germline-derived CDR1 and CDR2 are DFQATT and SNEGSKA (reference sequence). As DNA, the CDR3 is TGCAGTGCTAGGTCTGCAACTAATGAAAAACTGTTTTTT. Residues: CSARSATNEKLFF.

This chain links TRBV20-1 with TRBJ2-4, with D perhaps given as TRBD1 or TRBD2 (5 bases each). The CDR3 totals 16 residues. Germline assignment: CDR1 DFQATT and CDR2 SNEGSKA (reference sequence). Deletions cut 6 bases from V and 0 bases from J, with 18 bases between. The CDR3 DNA is TGCAGTGCCACCCCTCTCCCGGGGCAAGCCAAAAACATTCAGTACTTC. Its translation is CSATPLPGQAKNIQYF.

The CDR3 reads CASSVDPLAESYEQYF. The CDR3 nucleotides read TGTGCCAGCAGCGTAGATCCACTAGCGGAGTCCTACGAGCAGTACTTC. The chain links TRBV9 to TRBJ2-7, with 8 nucleotides matching TRBD2. The germline V gene has CDR1 SGDLS and CDR2 YYNGEE. After removal of 0 bases from V and 1 base from J, the junction contained 6 bases not matched to a gene. The CDR3 consists of 16 residues.

This clonotype showed up just a few times. CDR3: CASSLVRSGAGGYTF. In DNA form, the CDR3 reads TGTGCCAGCAGCTTAGTCCGGTCAGGGGCGGGCGGCTACACCTTC. This chain connects TRBV7-2 to TRBJ1-2; D might be TRBD1 (6 bases). CDR1 and CDR2 (germline): SGHTA, FQGNSA. This CDR3 is built from 15 residues. V was cut by 1 base and J by 8 bases, with 17 bases left in between.

This rearrangement joins TRBV3-1 to TRBJ2-6, with D hard to call. The V gene lost 1 base and the J gene lost 2 bases, with 9 bases spanning the gap. CDR1 LGHDT and CDR2 YNNKEL come from the germline V gene (reference sequence). The CDR3 runs to 16 residues. This chain's CDR3 is CASSQVEAPGANVLTF. The CDR3 DNA sequence: TGTGCCAGCAGCCAAGTTGAGGCCCCTGGGGCCAACGTCCTGACTTTC. Together with reference TRBV3-1 and TRBJ2-6, the CDR3 gives the full variable domain: DTAVSQTPKYLVTQMGNDKSIKCEQNLGHDTMYWYKQDSKKFLKIMFSYNNKELIINETVPNRFSPKSPDKAHLNLHINSLELGDSAVYFCASSQVEAPGANVLTFGAGSRLTVL.

The chain joins TRBV4-1 to TRBJ1-5, with D unresolved. V lost 0 bases, J lost 7 bases, and 7 bases lay in between. Looked up from germline, CDR1 is MGHRA and CDR2 is YSYEKL. This CDR3 contains 13 residues. The CDR3 loop is CASSQDKDQPQHF. CDR3 DNA sequence: TGCGCCAGCAGCCAAGATAAGGACCAGCCCCAGCATTTT.

This clonotype was counted ten times or more. The chain combines TRBV6-2 or TRBV6-3 with TRBJ1-1, with D maybe TRBD1 (5 bases). V lost 5 bases and J lost 3, with 10 bases in between. In germline, CDR1 is MNHEY, CDR2 SVGEGT. This CDR3 has 13 residues. CDR3 sequence: CASSPGDHTEAFF. The CDR3 DNA follows: TGTGCCAGCAGTCCGGGGGACCACACTGAAGCTTTCTTT.

The J gene is TRBJ1-3, the V gene TRBV20-1; D is unresolved. Germline V gives CDR1 DFQATT, CDR2 SNEGSKA (reference sequence). The CDR3 spans 13 residues. The V end lost 0 bases, the J end lost 5 bases, and 8 bases lay between the germline ends. The CDR3 nucleotides are TGCAGTGCTAGAGAAACGACTCGAAACACCATATATTTT. Amino acids: CSARETTRNTIYF.

A few counts support this clonotype. This may arise from a read error, as a much more abundant clone is one base away. V usage is TRBV2 and J usage is TRBJ2-1, with 12 bases matching TRBD2. The CDR3 totals 16 residues. CDR1 is SNHLY and CDR2 is FYNNEI in the germline V gene. As DNA, the CDR3 is TGTGCCAGCACCAGGGGACTAGCGGGTTCCTACAATGGGCAGTTCTTC. This encodes CASTRGLAGSYNGQFF.

This clonotype has ten or more counts. The chain joins TRBV20-1 to TRBJ2-7; no reliable D call. The CDR3 has 12 residues. With 5 bases removed from V and 1 base from J, the gap between germline ends came to 9 bases. Germline assignment: CDR1 DFQATT and CDR2 SNEGSKA (reference sequence). The CDR3, as DNA: TGCAGTGCTTTGGATACTTCCTACGAGCAGTACTTC. Translation gives CSALDTSYEQYF.

This clonotype was recorded at least ten times. The chain links TRBV6-2 or TRBV6-3 to TRBJ1-5; D unclear. CDR3 size: 14 residues. Between the trimmed V and J ends, which lost 0 bases and 3 bases, there was a span of 6 bases. The germline CDR1 and CDR2 sequences are MNHEY and SVGEGT. This CDR3 is CASSYSWDNQPQHF. The CDR3 nucleotides read TGTGCCAGCAGTTACTCATGGGACAATCAGCCCCAGCATTTT.

J is TRBJ2-3 and V is TRBV24-1; the D is unclear. Germline CDR1 KGHDR, CDR2 SFDVKD. This CDR3 is 14 amino acids long. V was cut by 7 bases and J by 2 bases, with 12 bases left in between. CDR3 in amino acids: CATRARRNTDTQYF. The CDR3, as DNA: TGTGCCACCAGGGCCCGGCGTAACACAGATACGCAGTATTTT.

This clonotype has more than one count but fewer than ten. The chain uses TRBV12-3 or TRBV12-4 and TRBJ1-2, with D unclear. V lost 3 bases to trimming and J lost 3 bases, with 17 bases between them. The CDR3 is 16 amino acids. The CDR3 coding sequence is TGTGCCAGCAGTTTTAGCCCGGGCAGCGGGGACTATGGCTACACCTTC. The encoded protein is CASSFSPGSGDYGYTF.

This clonotype was seen just once. With a much larger clone just one base away, this may be a read error. V gene TRBV6-1 combines with J gene TRBJ2-7; perhaps TRBD1 as D (6 bases). Germline V lookup: CDR1 MNHNS, CDR2 SASEGT. The V gene lost 10 bases and the J gene lost 3 bases, with 13 bases spanning the gap. This CDR3 is built from 12 residues. Written as DNA, the CDR3 is TGTGCCACCAGCCAGGGGTACTACGAGCAGTACTTC. Encoded protein: CATSQGYYEQYF.

This clonotype was detected ten times or more. The chain combines TRBV7-2 with TRBJ1-4, with 11 bases fitting TRBD1. CDR3 size: 16 residues. J was trimmed by 6 bases and V by 5 bases; bases with no gene match: 8. Germline loops: CDR1 SGHTA, CDR2 FQGNSA. The CDR3 is CASSPRTGGRHEKLFF. The CDR3 nucleotides read TGTGCCAGCAGCCCTCGGACAGGGGGCCGGCATGAAAAACTGTTTTTT. Full variable domain (outside the CDR3, taken from reference TRBV7-2 and TRBJ1-4): GAGVSQSPSNKVTEKGKDVELRCDPISGHTALYWYRQSLGQGLEFLIYFQGNSAPDKSGLPSDRFSAERTGGSVSTLTIQRTQQEDSAVYLCASSPRTGGRHEKLFFGSGTQLSVL.

The chain combines TRBV28 with TRBJ1-5; D call uncertain. Germline V gene data show CDR1 as MDHEN and CDR2 as SYDVKM. The CDR3 consists of 17 residues. V was trimmed by 4 bases and J by 0 bases, leaving 16 bases between them. The CDR3 spells CASSSPVTDYSNQPQHF. CDR3 bases: TGTGCCAGCAGTTCCCCAGTCACGGATTATAGCAATCAGCCCCAGCATTTT. Supplemented by reference TRBV28 and TRBJ1-5, the full variable domain reads DVKVTQSSRYLVKRTGEKVFLECVQDMDHENMFWYRQDPGLGLRLIYFSYDVKMKEKGDIPEGYSVSREKKERFSLILESASTNQTSMYLCASSSPVTDYSNQPQHFGDGTRLSIL.

This clonotype occurred a few times. V gene TRBV7-9 combines with J gene TRBJ2-1; 9 nucleotides match TRBD1. V was clipped by 5 bases and J by 9 bases; unmatched bases: 11. Looked up from germline, CDR1 is SEHNR and CDR2 is FQNEAQ (reference sequence). The CDR3 extends over 15 amino acids. The CDR3 bases are TGTGCCAGCAGCCCCCGGGACAGGGCGGACCGTGAGCAGTTCTTC. Translated, it gives CASSPRDRADREQFF.

This clonotype appeared a few times. J is TRBJ2-3 and V is TRBV19; the match to TRBD2 covers 8 bases. CDR1 and CDR2 from the germline V gene are LNHDA and SQIVND (reference sequence). Trimming cost V 2 bases and J 4 bases; bases outside gene matches: 5. The CDR3 is made up of 15 amino acids. The CDR3 sequence: CASSITGTRADTQYF. For the CDR3, the DNA is TGTGCCAGTAGTATAACGGGGACTAGGGCAGATACGCAGTATTTT.

This clonotype turned up a few times. The chain carries TRBV29-1 and TRBJ1-1; D remains ambiguous. The CDR3 sequence is 13 residues long. Deletions cut 6 bases from V and 0 bases from J, with 11 bases between. Per the germline V gene, CDR1 is SQVTM and CDR2 is ANQGSEA. DNA for the CDR3: TGCAGCGTCGCCCCTGCCATGAACACTGAAGCTTTCTTT. This gives the protein CSVAPAMNTEAFF.

This clonotype was found a few times. The chain has TRBV2 and TRBJ2-2; the match to TRBD2 covers 9 bases. Germline V gene lookup returns CDR1 SNHLY and CDR2 FYNNEI. CDR3 length equals 16 residues. The V gene end was trimmed by 6 bases and the J gene end by 5 bases; junction bases not matched to a gene: 10. Here the CDR3 DNA reads TGTGCCAGCAGGGGCGTTAGTAGCGGGAGAACCGGGGAGCTGTTTTTT. Its translation: CASRGVSSGRTGELFF.

Of note for this clonotype: It may be a read error: a sequence one base away is much more abundant. This chain links TRBV19 with TRBJ2-7; D might be TRBD1 or TRBD2, each matching 5 bases. In germline, CDR1 is LNHDA, CDR2 SQIVND (reference sequence). This CDR3 spans 14 amino acids. Trimming stripped 3 bases from V and 2 bases from J, with 11 bases between. The DNA for the CDR3 is TGTGCCAGTAGTATGAAGGGGAGACCCTACGAGCAGTACTTC. It codes for CASSMKGRPYEQYF.

The chain is built from TRBV30 and TRBJ2-1; 8 positions match TRBD1. The CDR3 consists of 14 residues. CDR1 is GTSNPN and CDR2 is SVGIG in the germline V gene (reference sequence). The trim removed 3 bases at V and 3 bases at J, leaving 4 bases unmatched. The CDR3 DNA sequence: TGTGCCTGGAGCTACGGGACAGGCTACAATGAGCAGTTCTTC. Its translation is CAWSYGTGYNEQFF.

This clonotype showed up just a few times. Possible read error: a much larger clone is one base away. The gene calls are TRBV27 and TRBJ2-5, with TRBD1 matching 11 bases. The CDR3 is 17 residues long. CDR1 is MNHEY and CDR2 is SMNVEV in the germline V gene (reference sequence). V lost 3 bases, J lost 9 bases, and 15 bases stayed unmatched. The CDR3 DNA is TGTGCCAGCAGTTTGACAGGCCGGACAGGGGGCTGGGAGGCCCAGTACTTC. Its translation is CASSLTGRTGGWEAQYF.

This clonotype was recorded at least ten times. The V call is TRBV5-1, the J call TRBJ1-1, with no clear D. The V gene's germline CDR1 is SGHRS and CDR2 YFSETQ. Trimming removed 0 bases at V and 3 bases at J, with 9 bases between. The CDR3 is 14 residues long. In DNA, the CDR3 is TGCGCCAGCAGCTTGGCCACGGGGTACACTGAAGCTTTCTTT. Residues: CASSLATGYTEAFF.

V usage is TRBV5-6 and J usage is TRBJ2-7; TRBD1 agrees at 7 bases. Germline values: CDR1 SGHDT, CDR2 YYEEEE. CDR3 length equals 14 residues. V lost 4 bases to trimming and J lost 2 bases; unmatched junction nucleotides: 6. The CDR3 spells CASSQGGETYEQYF. DNA of the CDR3: TGTGCCAGCAGCCAAGGGGGCGAGACCTACGAGCAGTACTTC.

This clonotype was detected only a few times. The chain uses TRBV6-1 and TRBJ2-7; 7 bases line up with TRBD2. Germline lookup yields CDR1 MNHNS and CDR2 SASEGT. The CDR3 sequence is 13 residues long. J was trimmed by 3 bases and V by 8 bases; bases with no gene match: 7. The DNA for the CDR3 is TGTGCCAGCGGCGGGGGTTCGGGCTACGAGCAGTACTTC. Its translation: CASGGGSGYEQYF.